What follows are 21 T cell receptor beta chains derived from one specimen sequenced in a study of monozygotic twins with inflammatory bowel disease. Each CDR3 protein gets one entry in TCRdb, which reprocessed the 5' RACE reads and gives no DNA. Listed are 330,000 or so distinct CDR3 sequences; around 2% falls within the top ten. The sample comprised blood. Receptors originate from a human donor with ulcerative colitis or Crohn's disease, or a healthy co-twin of an affected twin (not recorded which).

The chain joins TRBV27 to TRBJ1-1; lacking DNA, the TRBD1 call made by TCRdb goes unchecked. Germline CDR1 reads MNHEY; CDR2 reads SMNVEV (reference sequence). The CDR3 is made up of 15 amino acids. CDR3 amino acids: CASSRGPRGGTEAFF.

CDR3 sequence reads: CSAREIAGGQETQYF. The rearrangement links TRBV20-1 to TRBJ2-5; the TCRdb D gene call, TRBD2, has no DNA to confirm it. CDR3 length equals 15 residues. Germline V gene lookup returns CDR1 DFQATT and CDR2 SNEGSKA (reference sequence).

The chain recombines TRBV29-1 with TRBJ2-6. CDR1 SQVTM and CDR2 ANQGSEA come from the germline V gene. The CDR3 spans 14 residues. This CDR3 reads CSVVTFSGANVLTF.

The V call is TRBV5-1, the J call TRBJ2-5; without DNA, the TCRdb call of TRBD1 cannot be checked. Germline-derived CDR1 and CDR2 are SGHRS and YFSETQ. The CDR3 consists of 18 residues. The CDR3 sequence is CASSFLSGDTRTVETQYF. Based on the CDR3 plus reference TRBV5-1 and TRBJ2-5, the full variable domain is KAGVTQTPRYLIKTRGQQVTLSCSPISGHRSVSWYQQTPGQGLQFLFEYFSETQRNKGNFPGRFSGRQFSNSRSEMNVSTLELGDSALYLCASSFLSGDTRTVETQYFGPGTRLLVL.

This chain connects TRBV18 to TRBJ1-2. This CDR3 is 14 amino acids long. CDR1 KGHSH and CDR2 LQKENI come from the germline V gene. The CDR3 spells CASSPPVVNYGYTF.

The V call is TRBV28, the J call TRBJ2-7. There are 13 residues in the CDR3. In germline, CDR1 is MDHEN, CDR2 SYDVKM. The CDR3: CASSPHSSYEQYF.

The chain carries TRBV4-1 and TRBJ2-3; without DNA, the TCRdb call of TRBD2 cannot be checked. Germline CDR1 is MGHRA and CDR2 is YSYEKL. The CDR3 is 17 amino acids. CDR3 amino acids: CASSQGTTWSRTDTQYF.

CDR3 sequence reads: CASSQVPGTTNSPLHF. The chain is built from TRBV4-1 and TRBJ1-6; TCRdb reports TRBD1, a call that lacks DNA to check it against. This CDR3 spans 16 amino acids. Germline-derived CDR1 and CDR2 are MGHRA and YSYEKL.

CDR3 in amino acids: CSALPGQGIHEQYF. V is TRBV20-1 and J is TRBJ2-7; the D call of TRBD1 rests on TCRdb alone, since no DNA is present to check it. Per germline, CDR1 DFQATT and CDR2 SNEGSKA (reference sequence). The CDR3 consists of 14 residues.

The V and J genes are TRBV29-1 and TRBJ2-1. Germline V gives CDR1 SQVTM, CDR2 ANQGSEA. The CDR3 has 14 amino acids. The CDR3 spells CSVPDRASYNEQFF.

The chain employs TRBV24-1 and TRBJ2-7. The CDR3 runs to 13 residues. Germline CDR1 reads KGHDR; CDR2 reads SFDVKD. CDR3 sequence: CATSDSYTYEQYF.

J is TRBJ2-1 and V is TRBV6-1. CDR1 MNHNS and CDR2 SASEGT come from the germline V gene. This CDR3 region has 14 residues. CDR3 protein: CASSPSLDYNEQFF.

V usage is TRBV7-9 and J usage is TRBJ2-7. The CDR3 length is 14 residues. CDR1 is SEHNR and CDR2 is FQNEAQ in the germline V gene (reference sequence). This CDR3 reads CASSTSGGLYEQYF. Supplemented by reference TRBV7-9 and TRBJ2-7, the full variable domain reads DTGVSQNPRHKITKRGQNVTFRCDPISEHNRLYWYRQTLGQGPEFLTYFQNEAQLEKSRLLSDRFSAERPKGSFSTLEIQRTEQGDSAMYLCASSTSGGLYEQYFGPGTRLTVT.

V gene TRBV7-9 combines with J gene TRBJ1-1. CDR1 SEHNR and CDR2 FQNEAQ come from the germline V gene (reference sequence). This CDR3 comprises 14 residues. This chain's CDR3 is CASSLVPKNTEALF.

This chain uses TRBV5-1 with TRBJ1-6; TCRdb designates TRBD1, a call that cannot be tested without DNA. Germline V gene sequence: CDR1 SGHRS, CDR2 YFSETQ. The CDR3 covers 14 residues. CDR3 amino acids: CASSLWTDNSPLHF.

The V call is TRBV29-1, the J call TRBJ1-1. CDR1 and CDR2 (germline): SQVTM, ANQGSEA. This CDR3 is 11 amino acids long. The CDR3 here is CSVAGAAGAFF.

The rearrangement joins TRBV12-3 or TRBV12-4 to TRBJ2-7; the TCRdb call, TRBD1, lacks DNA for checking. The CDR3 runs to 14 residues. This CDR3 is CASSVGQGTYEQYF.

CDR3 loop: CASSWFLAGGYNEQFF. The chain is built from TRBV6-2 or TRBV6-3 and TRBJ2-1; as DNA is missing, the TRBD2 call by TCRdb cannot be tested. The V gene's germline CDR1 is MNHEY and CDR2 SVGEGT. The CDR3 extends over 16 amino acids.

V is TRBV12-5 and J is TRBJ1-1. This CDR3 comprises 13 residues. CDR1 is LGHNT and CDR2 is FRNRAP in the germline V gene. CDR3 loop: CASADIMNTEAFF.

The chain couples TRBV7-2 to TRBJ2-3; TCRdb returns TRBD2, unconfirmable since there is no DNA. Germline CDR1 and CDR2: SGHTA and FQGNSA. This CDR3 has 17 residues. Here the CDR3 reads CASSPPALAGVTDTQYF.

The V gene is TRBV4-1, the J gene TRBJ2-1; TCRdb's assignment of TRBD1 cannot be checked, as there is no DNA. Germline CDR1 is MGHRA and CDR2 is YSYEKL. This CDR3 has 13 residues. CDR3 region: CASSLQGGNEQFF.